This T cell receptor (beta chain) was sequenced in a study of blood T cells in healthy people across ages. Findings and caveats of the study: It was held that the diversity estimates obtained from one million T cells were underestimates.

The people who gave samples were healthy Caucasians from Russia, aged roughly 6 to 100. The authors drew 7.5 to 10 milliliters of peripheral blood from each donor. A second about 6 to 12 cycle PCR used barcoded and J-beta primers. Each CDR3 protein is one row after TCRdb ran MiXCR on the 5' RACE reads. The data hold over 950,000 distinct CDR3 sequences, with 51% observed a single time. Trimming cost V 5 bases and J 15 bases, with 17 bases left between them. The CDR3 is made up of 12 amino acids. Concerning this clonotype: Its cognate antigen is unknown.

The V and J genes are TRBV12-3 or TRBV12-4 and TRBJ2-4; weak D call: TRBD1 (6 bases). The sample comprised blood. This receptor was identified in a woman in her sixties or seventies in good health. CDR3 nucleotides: TGTGCCAGCAGTGACAGGTTTCGCGAGCGGTACTTC. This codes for CASSDRFRERYF.